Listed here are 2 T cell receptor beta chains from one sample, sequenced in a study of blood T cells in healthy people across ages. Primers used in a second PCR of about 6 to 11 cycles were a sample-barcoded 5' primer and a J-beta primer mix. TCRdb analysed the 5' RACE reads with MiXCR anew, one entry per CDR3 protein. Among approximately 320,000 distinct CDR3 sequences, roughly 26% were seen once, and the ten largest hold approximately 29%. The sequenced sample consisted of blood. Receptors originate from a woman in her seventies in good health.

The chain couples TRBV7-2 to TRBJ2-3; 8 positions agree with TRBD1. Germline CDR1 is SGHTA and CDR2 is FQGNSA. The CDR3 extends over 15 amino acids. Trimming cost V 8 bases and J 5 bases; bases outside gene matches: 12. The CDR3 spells CASAPPGRGQDTQYF. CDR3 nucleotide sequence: TGTGCCAGCGCCCCCCCGGGCAGGGGGCAAGATACGCAGTATTTT.

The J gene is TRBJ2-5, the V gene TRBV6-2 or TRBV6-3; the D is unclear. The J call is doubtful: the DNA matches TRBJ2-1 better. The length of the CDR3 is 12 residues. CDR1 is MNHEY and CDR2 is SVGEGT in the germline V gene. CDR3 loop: CASSLWSNEQFF. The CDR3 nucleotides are TGTGCCAGCAGTTTATGGTCTAATGAGCAGTTCTTC.